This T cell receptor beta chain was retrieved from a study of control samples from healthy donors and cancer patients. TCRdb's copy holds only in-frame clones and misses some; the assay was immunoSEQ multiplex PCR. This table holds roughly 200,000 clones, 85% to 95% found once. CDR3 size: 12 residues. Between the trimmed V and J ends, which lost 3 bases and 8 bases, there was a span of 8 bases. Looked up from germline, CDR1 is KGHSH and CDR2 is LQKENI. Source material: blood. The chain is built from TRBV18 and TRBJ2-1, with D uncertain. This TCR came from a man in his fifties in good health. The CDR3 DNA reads TGTGCCAGCTCACCGGGAAGCTATGAGCAGTTCTTC. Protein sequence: CASSPGSYEQFF.